This T cell receptor beta chain was identified during a study of control samples from healthy donors and cancer patients. The table came from immunoSEQ multiplex PCR; TCRdb's copy has only in-frame clones and leaves some out. This table has 150,000 to 200,000 clones, around 94% appearing once. The CDR3 runs to 15 residues. Germline V lookup: CDR1 SGHRS, CDR2 YFSETQ. The V end was cut by 0 bases, the J end by 2 bases, with 11 bases between. The V call is TRBV5-1, the J call TRBJ1-2; D is undetermined. The TCR was taken from a woman between 18 and 29 years old in good health. The source material was blood. CDR3 nucleotides: TGCGCCAGCAGCTTGGAAATCCATCGGAACTATGGCTACACCTTC. This encodes CASSLEIHRNYGYTF.